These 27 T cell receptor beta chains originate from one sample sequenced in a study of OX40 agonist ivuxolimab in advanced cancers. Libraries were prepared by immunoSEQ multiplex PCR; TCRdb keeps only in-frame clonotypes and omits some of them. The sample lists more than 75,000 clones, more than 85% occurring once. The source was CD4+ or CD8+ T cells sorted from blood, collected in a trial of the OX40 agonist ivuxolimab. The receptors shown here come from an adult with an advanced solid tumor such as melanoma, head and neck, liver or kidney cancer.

As DNA, the CDR3 is TGTGCCTTGTGGACAGGGGGAAGTTACGAGCAGTACTTC. Translation: CALWTGGSYEQYF. V usage is TRBV30 and J usage is TRBJ2-7, with 10 bases matching TRBD1. The length of the CDR3 is 13 residues. Germline values: CDR1 GTSNPN, CDR2 SVGIG (reference sequence). Trimming at V came to 7 bases and at J to 4 bases, leaving 7 bases not matched to a gene.

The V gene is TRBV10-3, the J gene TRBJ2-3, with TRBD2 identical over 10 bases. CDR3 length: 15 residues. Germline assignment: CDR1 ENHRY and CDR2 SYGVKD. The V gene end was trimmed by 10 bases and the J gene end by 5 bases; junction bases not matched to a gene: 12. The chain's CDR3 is CATSPSGGGRDTQYF. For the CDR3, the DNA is TGTGCCACTTCCCCCAGCGGGGGGGGTCGAGATACGCAGTATTTT.

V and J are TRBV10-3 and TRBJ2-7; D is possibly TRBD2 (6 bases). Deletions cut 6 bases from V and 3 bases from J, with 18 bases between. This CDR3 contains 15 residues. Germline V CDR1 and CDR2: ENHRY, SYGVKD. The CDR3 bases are TGTGCCATCAGCGGACCCCGGGACTTAGACTACGAGCAGTACTTC. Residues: CAISGPRDLDYEQYF.

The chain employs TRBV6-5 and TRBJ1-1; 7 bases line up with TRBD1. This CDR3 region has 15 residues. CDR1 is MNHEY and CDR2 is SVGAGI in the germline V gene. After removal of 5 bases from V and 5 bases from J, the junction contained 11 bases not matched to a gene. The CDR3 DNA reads TGTGCCAGCAGTACTGGGACAGCGGGGAAGACTGAAGCTTTCTTT. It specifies CASSTGTAGKTEAFF.

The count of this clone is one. The CDR3 protein is CASSLGPEWKETQYF. The CDR3 DNA reads as TGCGCCAGCAGCTTGGGACCAGAGTGGAAAGAGACCCAGTACTTC. The chain carries TRBV5-1 and TRBJ2-5; D unclear. Germline V gene sequence: CDR1 SGHRS, CDR2 YFSETQ. V was clipped by 0 bases and J by 3 bases, with 12 bases between them. This CDR3 contains 15 residues.

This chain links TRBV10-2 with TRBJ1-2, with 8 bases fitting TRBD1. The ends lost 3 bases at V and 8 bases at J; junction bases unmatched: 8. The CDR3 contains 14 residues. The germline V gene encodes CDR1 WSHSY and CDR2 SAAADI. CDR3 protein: CASSDGQGFRGYTF. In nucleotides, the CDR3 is TGCGCCAGCAGTGATGGACAGGGTTTTCGGGGCTACACCTTC.

CDR3 DNA: TGTGCCAGCAGTTCCGGGGCAAATCAGCCCCAGCATTTT. It yields the protein CASSSGANQPQHF. This rearrangement joins TRBV6-5 to TRBJ1-5; tentative D call: TRBD1 (5 bases). Germline CDR1 MNHEY, CDR2 SVGAGI. The CDR3 is made up of 13 amino acids. Trimming took off 4 bases at V and 4 bases at J, with 8 bases between the two ends.

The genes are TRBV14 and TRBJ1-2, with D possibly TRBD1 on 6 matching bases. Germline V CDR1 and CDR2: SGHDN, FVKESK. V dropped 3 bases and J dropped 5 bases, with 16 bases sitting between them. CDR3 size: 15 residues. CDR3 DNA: TGTGCCAGCAGCCAGGGGGGGCGCCCCTTTTATGGCTACACCTTC. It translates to CASSQGGRPFYGYTF.

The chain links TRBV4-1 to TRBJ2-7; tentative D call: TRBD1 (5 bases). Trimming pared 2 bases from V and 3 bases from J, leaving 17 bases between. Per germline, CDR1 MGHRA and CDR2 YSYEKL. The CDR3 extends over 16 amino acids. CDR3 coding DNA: TGCGCCAGCAGCCAACCATTAAAGGGGTCCCGCTACGAGCAGTACTTC. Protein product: CASSQPLKGSRYEQYF.

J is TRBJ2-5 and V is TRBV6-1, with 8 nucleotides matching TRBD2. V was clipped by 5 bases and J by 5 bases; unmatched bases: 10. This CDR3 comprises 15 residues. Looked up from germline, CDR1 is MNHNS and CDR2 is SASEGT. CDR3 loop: CASSSLGLEKETQYF. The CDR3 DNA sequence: TGTGCCAGCAGTTCCCTGGGACTAGAGAAGGAGACCCAGTACTTC.

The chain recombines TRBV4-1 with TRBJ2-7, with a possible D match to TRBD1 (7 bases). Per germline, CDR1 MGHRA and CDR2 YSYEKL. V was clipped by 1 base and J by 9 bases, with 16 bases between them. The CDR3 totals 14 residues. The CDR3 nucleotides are TGCGCCAGCAGCCAAGTCGCAGGGGGGCCAGGGCAGTACTTC. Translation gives CASSQVAGGPGQYF.

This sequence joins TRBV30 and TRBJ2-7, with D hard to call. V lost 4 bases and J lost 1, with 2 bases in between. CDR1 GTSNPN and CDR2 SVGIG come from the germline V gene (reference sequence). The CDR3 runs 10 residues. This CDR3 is CAWKSYEQYF. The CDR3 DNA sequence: TGTGCCTGGAAATCCTACGAGCAGTACTTC.

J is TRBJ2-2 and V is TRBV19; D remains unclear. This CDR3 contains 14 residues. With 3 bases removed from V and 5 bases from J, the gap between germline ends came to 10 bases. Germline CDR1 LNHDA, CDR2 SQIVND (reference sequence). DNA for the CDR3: TGTGCCAGTAGTATTTTGAAGGGAACCGGGGAGCTGTTTTTT. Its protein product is CASSILKGTGELFF.

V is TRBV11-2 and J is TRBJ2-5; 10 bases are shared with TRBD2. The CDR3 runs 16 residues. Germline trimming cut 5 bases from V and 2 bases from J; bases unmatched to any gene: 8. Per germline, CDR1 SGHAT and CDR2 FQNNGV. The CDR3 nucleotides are TGTGCCAGCAGCCCGGGACTAGCGTTCTTGCAAGAGACCCAGTACTTC. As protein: CASSPGLAFLQETQYF.

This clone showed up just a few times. This chain's CDR3 is CASSPRPREETQYF. The CDR3 DNA follows: TGTGCCAGCTCACCACGACCAAGGGAAGAGACCCAGTACTTC. The gene calls are TRBV18 and TRBJ2-5; D uncertain. Trimming removed 1 base from V and 3 bases from J, with 9 bases in between. From germline, CDR1 is KGHSH and CDR2 LQKENI. The CDR3 contains 14 residues.

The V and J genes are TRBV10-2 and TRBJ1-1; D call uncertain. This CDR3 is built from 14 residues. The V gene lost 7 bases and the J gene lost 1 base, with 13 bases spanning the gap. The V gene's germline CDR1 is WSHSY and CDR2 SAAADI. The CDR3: CASISARGNTEAFF. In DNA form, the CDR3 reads TGCGCCAGCATTTCGGCCAGAGGGAACACTGAAGCTTTCTTT.

CDR3: CASSVGDIWSVPSPLHF. In nucleotides, the CDR3 is TGCGCCAGCAGCGTGGGGGACATCTGGTCTGTCCCCTCACCCCTCCACTTT. This chain links TRBV5-1 with TRBJ1-6; possible D gene TRBD1, 6 bases. Deletions cut 4 bases from V and 10 bases from J, with 24 bases between. The CDR3 length is 17 residues. Germline V gene lookup returns CDR1 SGHRS and CDR2 YFSETQ. Combining the CDR3 with reference TRBV5-1 and TRBJ1-6 gives the whole variable domain KAGVTQTPRYLIKTRGQQVTLSCSPISGHRSVSWYQQTPGQGLQFLFEYFSETQRNKGNFPGRFSGRQFSNSRSEMNVSTLELGDSALYLCASSVGDIWSVPSPLHFGNGTRLTVT.

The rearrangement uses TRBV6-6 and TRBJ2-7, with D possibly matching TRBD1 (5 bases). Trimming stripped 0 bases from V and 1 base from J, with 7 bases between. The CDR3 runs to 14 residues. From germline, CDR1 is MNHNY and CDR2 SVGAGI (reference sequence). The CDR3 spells CASSYSQGSYEQYF. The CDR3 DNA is TGTGCCAGCAGTTACTCGCAGGGTTCCTACGAGCAGTACTTC.

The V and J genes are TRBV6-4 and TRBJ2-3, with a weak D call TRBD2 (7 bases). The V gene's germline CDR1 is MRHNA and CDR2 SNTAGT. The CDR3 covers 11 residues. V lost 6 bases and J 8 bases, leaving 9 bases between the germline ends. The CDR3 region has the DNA TGTGCCAGCAGGGGGGGGCGTACGCAGTATTTT. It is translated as CASRGGRTQYF.

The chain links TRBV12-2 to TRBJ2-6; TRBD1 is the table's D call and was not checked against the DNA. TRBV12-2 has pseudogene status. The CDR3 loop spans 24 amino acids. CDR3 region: CASRALGGVGQVSQEGSGANVLTF. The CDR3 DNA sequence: TGTGCAAGTCGCGCCCTAGGCGGTGTGGGACAGGTTAGCCAAGAGGGCTCTGGGGCCAACGTCCTGACTTTC.

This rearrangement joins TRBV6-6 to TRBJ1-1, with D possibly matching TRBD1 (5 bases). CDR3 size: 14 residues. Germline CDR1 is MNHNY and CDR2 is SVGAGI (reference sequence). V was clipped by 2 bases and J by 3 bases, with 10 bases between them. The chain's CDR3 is CASSYAGSDTEAFF. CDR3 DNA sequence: TGTGCCAGCAGTTACGCAGGGTCGGACACTGAAGCTTTCTTT.

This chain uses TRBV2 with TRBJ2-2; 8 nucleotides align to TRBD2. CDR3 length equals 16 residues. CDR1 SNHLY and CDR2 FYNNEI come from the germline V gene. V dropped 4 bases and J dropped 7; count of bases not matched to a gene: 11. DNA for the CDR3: TGTGCCAGCAGTGTGGCGGGAGGTCGCCGTAGCGGGGAGCTGTTTTTT. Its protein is CASSVAGGRRSGELFF.

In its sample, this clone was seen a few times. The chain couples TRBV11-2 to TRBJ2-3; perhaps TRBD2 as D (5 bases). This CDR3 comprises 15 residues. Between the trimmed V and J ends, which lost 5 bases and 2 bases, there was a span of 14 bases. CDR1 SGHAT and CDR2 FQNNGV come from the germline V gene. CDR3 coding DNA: TGTGCCAGCAGCCCGGGGAGCCTAGACACAGATACGCAGTATTTT. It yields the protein CASSPGSLDTDTQYF.

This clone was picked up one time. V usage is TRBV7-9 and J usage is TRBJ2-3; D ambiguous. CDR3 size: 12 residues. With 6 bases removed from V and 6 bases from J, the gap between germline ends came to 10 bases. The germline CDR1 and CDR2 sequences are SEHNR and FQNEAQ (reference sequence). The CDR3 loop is CASSSRVDTQYF. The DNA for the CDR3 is TGTGCCAGCAGTTCTAGGGTTGATACGCAGTATTTT.

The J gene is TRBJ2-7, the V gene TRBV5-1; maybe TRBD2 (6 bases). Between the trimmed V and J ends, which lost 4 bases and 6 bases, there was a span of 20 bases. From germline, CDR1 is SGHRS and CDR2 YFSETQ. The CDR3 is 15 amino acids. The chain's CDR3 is CASSPDGRTTGEQYF. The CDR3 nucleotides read TGCGCCAGCAGCCCCGACGGAAGGACTACTGGCGAGCAGTACTTC.

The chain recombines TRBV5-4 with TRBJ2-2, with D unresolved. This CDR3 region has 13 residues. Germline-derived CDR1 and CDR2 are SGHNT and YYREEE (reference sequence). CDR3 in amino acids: CGASTDNTGELFF. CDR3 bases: TGTGGGGCGAGTACAGATAACACCGGGGAGCTGTTTTTT.

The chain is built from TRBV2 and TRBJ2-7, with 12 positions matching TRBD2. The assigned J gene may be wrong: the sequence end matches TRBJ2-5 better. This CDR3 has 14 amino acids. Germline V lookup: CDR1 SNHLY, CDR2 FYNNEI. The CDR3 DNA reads TGTGCCAGCACTAGCGGGGGGGCTGCAGAGACCCAGTACTTC. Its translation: CASTSGGAAETQYF.